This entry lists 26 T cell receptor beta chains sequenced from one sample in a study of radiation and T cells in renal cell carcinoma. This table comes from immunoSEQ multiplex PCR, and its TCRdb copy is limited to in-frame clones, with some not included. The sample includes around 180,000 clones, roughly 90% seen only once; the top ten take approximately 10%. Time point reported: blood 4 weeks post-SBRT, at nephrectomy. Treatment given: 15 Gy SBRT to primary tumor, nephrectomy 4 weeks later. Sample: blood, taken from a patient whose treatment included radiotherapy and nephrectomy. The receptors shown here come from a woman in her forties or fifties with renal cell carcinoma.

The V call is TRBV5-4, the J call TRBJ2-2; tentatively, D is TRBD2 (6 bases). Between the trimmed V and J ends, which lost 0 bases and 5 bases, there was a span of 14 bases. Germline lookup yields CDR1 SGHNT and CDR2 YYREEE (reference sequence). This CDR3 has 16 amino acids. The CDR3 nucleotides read TGTGCCAGCAGCTTGGAAGGAGGGGTGAGAACCGGGGAGCTGTTTTTT. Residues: CASSLEGGVRTGELFF.

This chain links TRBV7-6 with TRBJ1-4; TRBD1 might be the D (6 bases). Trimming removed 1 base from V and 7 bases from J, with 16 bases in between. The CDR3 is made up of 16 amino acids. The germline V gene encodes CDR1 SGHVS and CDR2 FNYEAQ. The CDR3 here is CASSLESGGGGEKLFF. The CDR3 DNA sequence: TGTGCCAGCAGCTTAGAATCGGGGGGCGGAGGTGAAAAACTGTTTTTT.

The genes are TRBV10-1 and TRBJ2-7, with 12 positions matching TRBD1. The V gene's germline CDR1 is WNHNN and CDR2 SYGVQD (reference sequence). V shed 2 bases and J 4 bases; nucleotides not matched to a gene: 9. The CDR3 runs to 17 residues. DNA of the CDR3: TGCGCCAGCAGTGAGGGGACAGGGGGCAGGCTTAGGTACGAGCAGTACTTC. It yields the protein CASSEGTGGRLRYEQYF.

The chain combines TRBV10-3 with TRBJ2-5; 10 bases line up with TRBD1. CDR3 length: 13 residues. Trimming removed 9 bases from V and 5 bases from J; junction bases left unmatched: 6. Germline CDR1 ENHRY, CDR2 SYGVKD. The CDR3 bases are TGTGCCATAGGGACAGGGGACGGTGAGACCCAGTACTTC. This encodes CAIGTGDGETQYF.

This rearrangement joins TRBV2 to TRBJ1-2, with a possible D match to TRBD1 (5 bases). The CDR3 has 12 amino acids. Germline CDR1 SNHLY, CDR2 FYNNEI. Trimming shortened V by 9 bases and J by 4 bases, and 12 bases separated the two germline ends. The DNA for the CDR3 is TGTGCCAGAGCAGGGATCAGCTATGGCTACACCTTC. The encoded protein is CARAGISYGYTF.

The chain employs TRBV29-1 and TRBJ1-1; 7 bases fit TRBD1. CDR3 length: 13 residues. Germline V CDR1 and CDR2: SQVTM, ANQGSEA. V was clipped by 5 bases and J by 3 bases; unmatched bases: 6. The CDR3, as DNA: TGCAGCGTTAACAGGGGAAGGGACACTGAAGCTTTCTTT. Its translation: CSVNRGRDTEAFF.

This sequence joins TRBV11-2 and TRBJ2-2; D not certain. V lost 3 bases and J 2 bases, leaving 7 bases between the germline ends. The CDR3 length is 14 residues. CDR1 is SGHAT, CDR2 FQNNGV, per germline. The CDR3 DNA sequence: TGTGCCAGCAGCTTTAGGATCAACACCGGGGAGCTGTTTTTT. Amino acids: CASSFRINTGELFF. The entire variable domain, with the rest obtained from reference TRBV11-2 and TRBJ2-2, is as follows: EAGVAQSPRYKIIEKRQSVAFWCNPISGHATLYWYQQILGQGPKLLIQFQNNGVVDDSQLPKDRFSAERLKGVDSTLKIQPAKLEDSAVYLCASSFRINTGELFFGEGSRLTVL.

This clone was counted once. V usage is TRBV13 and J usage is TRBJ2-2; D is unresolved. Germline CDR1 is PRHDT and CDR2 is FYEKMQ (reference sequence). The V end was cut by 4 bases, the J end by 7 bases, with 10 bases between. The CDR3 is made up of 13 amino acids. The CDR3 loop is CASSSEPIGELFF. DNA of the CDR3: TGTGCCAGCAGCTCCGAGCCCATCGGGGAGCTGTTTTTT.

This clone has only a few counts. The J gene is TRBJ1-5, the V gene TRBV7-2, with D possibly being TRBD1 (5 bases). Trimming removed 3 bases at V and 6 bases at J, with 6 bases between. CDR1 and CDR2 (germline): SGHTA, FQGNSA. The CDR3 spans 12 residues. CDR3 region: CASSLQGQPQHF. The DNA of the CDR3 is TGTGCCAGCAGCTTGCAGGGTCAGCCCCAGCATTTT.

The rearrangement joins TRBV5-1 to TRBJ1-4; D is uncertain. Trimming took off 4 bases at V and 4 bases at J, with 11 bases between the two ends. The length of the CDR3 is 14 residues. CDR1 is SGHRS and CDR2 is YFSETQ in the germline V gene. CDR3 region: CASSEDGLNEKLFF. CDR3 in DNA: TGCGCCAGCAGCGAGGACGGCCTTAATGAAAAACTGTTTTTT.

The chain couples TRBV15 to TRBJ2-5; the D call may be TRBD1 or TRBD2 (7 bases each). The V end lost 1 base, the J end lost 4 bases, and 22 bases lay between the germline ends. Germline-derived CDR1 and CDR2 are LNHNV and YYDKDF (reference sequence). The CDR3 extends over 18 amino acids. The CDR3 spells CATSRVQGGPGSGETQYF. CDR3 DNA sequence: TGTGCCACCAGCAGAGTCCAGGGGGGGCCGGGGAGCGGAGAGACCCAGTACTTC.

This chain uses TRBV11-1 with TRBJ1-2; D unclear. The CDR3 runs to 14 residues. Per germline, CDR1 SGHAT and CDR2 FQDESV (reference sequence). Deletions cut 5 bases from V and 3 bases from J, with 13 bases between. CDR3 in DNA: TGTGCCAGCAGCCAAGAACTCGGGGACTATGGCTACACCTTC. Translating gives CASSQELGDYGYTF.

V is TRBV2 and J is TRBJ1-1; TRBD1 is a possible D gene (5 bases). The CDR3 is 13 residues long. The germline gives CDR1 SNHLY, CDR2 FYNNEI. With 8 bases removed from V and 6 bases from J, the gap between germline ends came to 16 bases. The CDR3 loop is CASGLGGVSEAFF. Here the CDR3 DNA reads TGTGCCAGCGGCCTGGGGGGTGTCTCTGAAGCTTTCTTT.

The CDR3 nucleotides read TGTGCCAGCAGTTCCCGACAGGGAAGTACAGATACGCAGTATTTT. Translated: CASSSRQGSTDTQYF. The chain recombines TRBV6-5 with TRBJ2-3, with 7 bases fitting TRBD1. CDR3 length equals 15 residues. With 4 bases clipped from V and 3 bases from J, the junction kept 7 bases outside the gene matches. The V gene's germline CDR1 is MNHEY and CDR2 SVGAGI.

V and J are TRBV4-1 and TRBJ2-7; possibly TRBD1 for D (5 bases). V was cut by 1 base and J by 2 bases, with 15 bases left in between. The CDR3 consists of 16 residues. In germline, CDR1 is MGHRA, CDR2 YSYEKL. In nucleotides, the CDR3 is TGCGCCAGCAGCCAAGTATTTAGACAGAAACCCTACGAGCAGTACTTC. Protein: CASSQVFRQKPYEQYF.

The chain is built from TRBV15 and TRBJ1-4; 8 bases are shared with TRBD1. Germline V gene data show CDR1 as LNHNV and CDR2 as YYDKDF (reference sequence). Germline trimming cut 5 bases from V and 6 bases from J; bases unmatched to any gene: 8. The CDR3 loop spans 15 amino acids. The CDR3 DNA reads TGTGCCACCAGCGGGTACAGGGGGATGGATGAAAAACTGTTTTTT. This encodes CATSGYRGMDEKLFF.

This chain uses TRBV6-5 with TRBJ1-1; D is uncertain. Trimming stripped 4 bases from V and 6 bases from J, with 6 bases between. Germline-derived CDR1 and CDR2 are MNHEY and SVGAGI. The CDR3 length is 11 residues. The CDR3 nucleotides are TGTGCCAGCAGTTTTTTATCTGAAGCTTTCTTT. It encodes CASSFLSEAFF.

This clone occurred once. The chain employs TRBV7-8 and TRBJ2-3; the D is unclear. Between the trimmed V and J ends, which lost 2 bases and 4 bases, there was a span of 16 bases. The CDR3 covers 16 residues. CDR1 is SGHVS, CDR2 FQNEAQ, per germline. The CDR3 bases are TGTGCCAGCAGCTTAAGCTCGGGCCGATCGTCAGATACGCAGTATTTT. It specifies CASSLSSGRSSDTQYF.

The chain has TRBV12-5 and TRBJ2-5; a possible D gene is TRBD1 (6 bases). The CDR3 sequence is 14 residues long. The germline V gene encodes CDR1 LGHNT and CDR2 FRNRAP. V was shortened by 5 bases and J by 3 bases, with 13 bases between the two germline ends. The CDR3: CASGRTEGKETQYF. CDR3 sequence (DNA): TGTGCTAGTGGTCGGACAGAGGGGAAAGAGACCCAGTACTTC.

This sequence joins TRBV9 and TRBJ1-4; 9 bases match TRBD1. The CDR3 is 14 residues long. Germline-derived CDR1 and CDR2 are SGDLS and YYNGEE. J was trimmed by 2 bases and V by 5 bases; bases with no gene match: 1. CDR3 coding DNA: TGTGCCAGCAGTGGACAGGGGACTAATGAAAAACTGTTTTTT. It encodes CASSGQGTNEKLFF. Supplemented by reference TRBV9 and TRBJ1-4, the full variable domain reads DSGVTQTPKHLITATGQRVTLRCSPRSGDLSVYWYQQSLDQGLQFLIQYYNGEERAKGNILERFSAQQFPDLHSELNLSSLELGDSALYFCASSGQGTNEKLFFGSGTQLSVL.

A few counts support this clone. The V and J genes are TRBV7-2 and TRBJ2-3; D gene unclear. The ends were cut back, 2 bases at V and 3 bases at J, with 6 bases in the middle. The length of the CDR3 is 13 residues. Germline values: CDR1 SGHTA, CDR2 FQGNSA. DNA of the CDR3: TGTGCCAGCAGCTTAATTCGGACAGATACGCAGTATTTT. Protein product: CASSLIRTDTQYF.

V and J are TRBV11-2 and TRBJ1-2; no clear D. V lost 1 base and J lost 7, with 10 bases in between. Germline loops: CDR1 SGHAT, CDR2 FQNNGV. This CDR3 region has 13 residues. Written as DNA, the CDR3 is TGTGCCAGCAGCTTAGCCCAGGAGCGTGGCTACACCTTC. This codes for CASSLAQERGYTF.

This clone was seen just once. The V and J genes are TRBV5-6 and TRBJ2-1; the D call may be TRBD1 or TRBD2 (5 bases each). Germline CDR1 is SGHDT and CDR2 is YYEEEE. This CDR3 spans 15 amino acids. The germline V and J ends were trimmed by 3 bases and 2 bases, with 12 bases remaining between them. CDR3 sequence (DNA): TGTGCCAGCAGCTCCGACTCGGGGCCCTACAATGAGCAGTTCTTC. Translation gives CASSSDSGPYNEQFF.

The CDR3 DNA reads as TGTGCCAGCAGCCCTGTGGACAGGGCGAACTATGGCTACACCTTC. Translation gives CASSPVDRANYGYTF. This chain links TRBV6-6 with TRBJ1-2; 8 bases agree with TRBD1. This CDR3 region has 15 residues. The trim removed 6 bases at V and 2 bases at J, leaving 8 bases unmatched. CDR1 is MNHNY and CDR2 is SVGAGI in the germline V gene (reference sequence).

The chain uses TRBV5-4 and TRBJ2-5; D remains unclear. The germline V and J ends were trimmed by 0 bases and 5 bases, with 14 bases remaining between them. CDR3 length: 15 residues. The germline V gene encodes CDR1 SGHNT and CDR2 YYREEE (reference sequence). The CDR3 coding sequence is TGTGCCAGCAGCTTGGCCTCGGATGAGTGGGAGACCCAGTACTTC. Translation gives CASSLASDEWETQYF.

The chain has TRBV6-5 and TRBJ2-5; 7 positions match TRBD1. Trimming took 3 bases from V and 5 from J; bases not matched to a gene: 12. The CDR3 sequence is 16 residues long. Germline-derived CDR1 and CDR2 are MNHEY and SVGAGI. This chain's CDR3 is CASSYSGTVDGETQYF. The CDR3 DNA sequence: TGTGCCAGCAGTTATTCCGGGACAGTCGACGGGGAGACCCAGTACTTC.